The TCR beta chain described here comes from a study of cytomegalovirus exposure and HLA in healthy donors (dated by TCRdb to about 2017). Broadly, across the study: According to an earlier analysis of around 600 of the donors, 200 million or so T cells yielded over 90 million unique TCR beta sequences and approximately 280 Gb of sequence data. Roughly 300 gigabases of sequencing data and approximately 85 million unique TCR sequences were included in an early release covering 550 to 800 HLA-typed donors. The genetic ancestry cluster associated with self-reported Caucasian donors included about 81% of the 398 genotyped donors. The study aimed to test whether cataloging public T cell receptors could reveal signatures of past pathogen exposure. Using immunosequencing, the study profiled T cell repertoires from about 620 subjects and related those repertoires to cytomegalovirus serostatus. A separate validation cohort of 100 to 150 different subjects was used in addition to the roughly 620-subject first cohort. To predict cytomegalovirus infection status, the study brought together high-throughput TCR immunosequencing, statistical association of individual TCRs with disease status, and machine learning. To study patterns of TCR occurrence, a later analysis re-analyzed previously published TCR beta repertoires from 666 donors and added high-resolution HLA genotyping. In the later analysis, no new phenotypic data were used to find candidate immune exposures; instead, reliance was placed on TCR beta sequences and their occurrence across donors. In an earlier analysis of 550 to 700 of the donors, high-throughput TCR beta sequencing was used to judge whether each TCR beta V gene segment behaved as functional or pseudogenic. Alongside the repertoire data, information on donor age, sex, ethnicity and CMV serostatus was compiled. Genome-wide SNP genotypes for about 60% of the roughly 700 donors were used in a later genetic analysis, which treated that subset as a discovery cohort. Every repertoire in the discovery cohort had been generated on one and the same sequencing platform. Both class I and class II loci were covered by HLA typing, at four-digit resolution. The number of typed donors differed by locus: about 620-640 for A, B, C, DRB1 and DQB1; 522 for DQA1; 606 for DPA1; and roughly 470 for DPB1. Several DR-DQ haplotypes were handled as single units for association and clustering because linkage in the cohort was strong. Across approximately 400 genotyped donors of the cohort, an average of roughly 250,000 unique TCR beta nucleotide sequences per donor were sequenced, and 15% to 20% of those sequences were non-productive.

Points on this clone: This clone's antigen is unknown. The sample holds no much larger clone one base away, and base qualities are not on file.

The cohort comprised fewer than 750 healthy bone marrow donors. At the time of sampling, all cohort members were nominally healthy, though unrecorded immune exposures were likely present. The donor was CMV seropositive and belonged to the group of 250 to 300 seropositive cohort members. Each donor provided a peripheral blood sample, and peripheral blood mononuclear cells were used for TCR beta sequencing. Genomic DNA extraction from the blood cell samples was performed with the Qiagen DNeasy Blood Extraction Kit. The full study reports these points: A few of the identified cytomegalovirus-associated TCR beta chains were confirmed in vitro to be specific for cytomegalovirus antigens. According to the authors, the approach could potentially be generalized to other disease states and immunological phenotypes. When HLA alleles, especially DR and DQ, strongly co-occurred, attributing TCR associations to individual alleles was difficult. The study listed approximately 160 TCR beta chains as associated with cytomegalovirus. Because counts were too low, seventeen rarely observed V segments, including chromosome 9 orphons, were left out of the earlier analysis of approximately 500 of the donors. The presence/absence analyses assumed that sequencing depth was roughly uniform across donors, and that assumption may not be true. A further reported finding was that TCR beta sequences accurately predicted the HLA-A and HLA-B alleles for most subjects in the first cohort. The classifier was reported to diagnose cytomegalovirus status with high specificity and sensitivity in both the original cohort and the validation cohort. In a later analysis, HLA-associated TCR beta chains were found to be more clonally expanded and to have lower generation probabilities than equally common non-associated chains. A later genetic analysis reported fewer N-insertions in productive TCRs among donors in an Asian-associated ancestry cluster than the roughly 700-donor mean. Because some donors lacked HLA typing at each locus, the association tests relied only on the typed subset. For the cohort, immune exposure information was limited to CMV serostatus. A later genetic analysis associated a missense DCLRE1C variant with V-gene and J-gene trimming of TCR beta chains, and an independent cohort replicated the association. In a later analysis, some 18,000 TCR beta sequences were associated with specific HLA alleles at a false discovery rate of 0.05. A cluster of highly shared sequence variants was judged likely to be a technical artifact of the sequencing pipeline. Correlated functional status among segregating V segments might be attributable to linkage disequilibrium, but an unknown experimental factor could not be ruled out. Most TCR sequences were observed very rarely across donors, whereas some public TCRs were present in many individuals. According to a later analysis, TCR association rates differed among HLA loci, with DRB1 alleles showing the most associated TCRs and HLA-C alleles showing the fewest. Broadly in line with IMGT annotations, most TCR beta V segments showed up in productive rearrangements about 87% or about 30% of the time in an earlier analysis of several hundred of the donors. The cohort was sequenced for TCR beta chains only, and without alpha or paired-chain data the features that could be detected were limited. A later analysis found that most CMV-associated TCR beta chains appeared HLA-restricted, with HLA associations seemingly driven largely by CMV exposure. A later analysis reported that several top co-occurrence clusters appeared linked to parvovirus B19, influenza, CMV and Epstein-Barr virus.

Receptor libraries were prepared by the immunoSEQ multiplex PCR assay. The multiplex PCR relied on a mix of 60 forward primers for TCR Vbeta segments and 13 reverse primers for TCR Jbeta segments. The CDR3 region of rearranged TCR beta genes was amplified from genomic DNA with a multiplex PCR assay. The Illumina HiSeq System was used to sequence the amplified TCR beta libraries as 87-base-pair reads. From the authors' description of their analysis: A later analysis tallied roughly 78 million unique TCR beta chains across the 700 or so repertoires, and some 12 million of those chains were shared by two or more donors. A nearest-neighbor algorithm error-corrected the raw reads and collapsed the reads into unique sequences, merging closely related sequences to remove PCR and sequencing errors. CDR3 sequences were aligned to IMGT reference sequences to assign V, D and J gene segments. For a sequence to be retained, a match of at least six nucleotides was required to both a V gene segment and a J gene segment. A rearrangement was called productive if the CDR3 had no stop codons and remained in frame with V and J, and every other rearrangement was called non-productive. Following IMGT convention, CDR3 was defined as the stretch from the second conserved V-encoded cysteine up to the conserved J-encoded phenylalanine. The earlier analysis of about 560 of the donors excluded any sequence lacking an unambiguous match to a single V gene segment. In an earlier analysis of approximately 500 of the donors, a V segment was called functional when productive rearrangements were above 56.7%, and segregating when the standard deviation between donors exceeded 5%. A statistical classification framework was built to diagnose cytomegalovirus status from the catalog of TCR beta chain sequences. In a later analysis, V and J genes were assigned by comparing TCR nucleotide sequences against IMGT/GENE-DB human TR gene sequences. The TCRdist pipeline was used in a later analysis to assign CDR3 sequences and most-parsimonious VDJ recombination scenarios. A later analysis defined each TCR beta chain by its CDR3 amino acid sequence plus V-gene family, and excluded reads lacking a unique V-gene family. As a way to deal with suspected cross-contamination and a sequencing artifact, a later analysis dropped approximately 570 nucleotide sequences that were highly shared and had low generation probability. In a later analysis, a clonal expansion index was calculated for each public chain from normalized within-repertoire ranks of inferred template counts. A later analysis computed generation probabilities with a VDJ recombination model fitted to out-of-frame rearrangements, and checked the results against IGoR. In a later analysis, TCR-TCR, TCR-HLA and TCR-CMV co-occurrence was scored with hypergeometric tests, and a repertoire-size bias correction was applied to TCR pairs. In a later analysis, false discovery rates were estimated by permuting HLA or CMV assignments 20 times. In a later analysis, co-occurring TCRs were grouped using DBSCAN, with TCRdist sequence similarity added in when clustering inside HLA-allele-positive subsets. Repertoires with fewer than 30,000 or more than 120,000 public chains, plus five repertoires with anomalous nucleotide sharing, were excluded from co-occurrence clustering. In TCRdb, the immuneACCESS table is reduced to in-frame sequences with V and J assigned. These tables do not hold every clone; where another copy was compared, an unresolved V gene accounts for under half, and the others remain unexplained. The DNA was the basis for D and trimming; V, J and clone size are from that table. A total of some 170,000 clones appear in this sample, about four fifths of them only once. The top ten clones comprise 4.9% of the sample.

The TCR sequence derives from a woman aged 18-29 years in good health and CMV-seropositive. What was sequenced was PBMCs.

The CDR3 protein: CAISEPGTPQETQYF. The DNA sequence is given as TGTGCCATCAGTGAACCAGGGACTCCTCAGGAGACCCAGTACTTC. The chain is made from TRBV10-3 and TRBJ2-5; a tentative D match to TRBD2 spans 6 bases. From its cysteine to its phenylalanine, the CDR3 spans 15 amino acids. Only the CDR3 portion is preserved as DNA: 45 bases, with reading frame beginning at the first base. The germline V gene supplies CDR1 ENHRY and CDR2 SYGVKD. Deletion took 3 bases off V and 5 bases off J, with a span of 16 bases between the germline ends.